The 21 T cell receptor beta chains given below trace back to one sample, sequenced in a study of T cells after yellow fever vaccination (dated by TCRdb to about 2019). This specimen's treatment or condition label, interpreted: live attenuated yellow fever vaccine strain. The library was generated by 5' RACE. Instrument on record: Illumina HiSeq 2500. TCRdb took the public reads, trimmed them with fastp at Q25, ran MiXCR for clone calling and kept in-frame beta chains. Every distinct CDR3 protein forms one entry, paired with its most common genes and DNA. Across this sample there are about 630,000 distinct CDR3 sequences, with around 12% seen only once. The ten largest clones take up 15% of the sample. Here the sequenced sample was PBMCs, taken on the day of the yellow fever booster vaccination. Every receptor here comes from a man younger than 45 who received the YFV17D yellow fever vaccine.

This clonotype was counted only a few times. The chain has TRBV7-2 and TRBJ2-7, with a tentative D call TRBD2 (5 bases). The CDR3 has 15 residues. Germline CDR1 reads SGHTA; CDR2 reads FQGNSA. V lost 1 base and J 2 bases, leaving 12 bases between the germline ends. CDR3 in amino acids: CASSLGWAGPYEQYF. The CDR3 region has the DNA TGTGCCAGCAGCTTAGGATGGGCGGGCCCCTACGAGCAGTACTTC.

This clonotype was counted between two and nine times. The chain recombines TRBV11-2 with TRBJ2-7; D could derive from TRBD1 or TRBD2 (5 bases each). The ends were cut back, 1 base at V and 2 bases at J, with 24 bases in the middle. Germline values: CDR1 SGHAT, CDR2 FQNNGV. This CDR3 comprises 19 residues. The CDR3 is CASSLGDGIGDHGTYEQYF. For the CDR3, the DNA is TGTGCCAGCAGCTTAGGGGATGGTATAGGGGACCACGGCACCTACGAGCAGTACTTC.

This clonotype was detected ten times or more. The chain joins TRBV10-1 to TRBJ2-7; a possible D gene is TRBD2 (5 bases). This CDR3 spans 12 amino acids. Germline V gene lookup returns CDR1 WNHNN and CDR2 SYGVQD (reference sequence). Trimming removed 3 bases at V and 3 bases at J, with 6 bases between. In nucleotides, the CDR3 is TGCGCCAGCAGTGACGGAGGCTACGAGCAGTACTTC. Translating gives CASSDGGYEQYF.

This clonotype was seen only a few times. This rearrangement joins TRBV20-1 to TRBJ1-3; tentative D call: TRBD1 (5 bases). The V gene's germline CDR1 is DFQATT and CDR2 SNEGSKA (reference sequence). The CDR3 runs to 14 residues. The V gene lost 0 bases and the J gene lost 2 bases, with 8 bases spanning the gap. CDR3 in amino acids: CSARDDSPGNTIYF. DNA for the CDR3: TGCAGTGCTAGAGACGACAGTCCTGGAAACACCATATATTTT.

This clonotype appeared a few times. The CDR3 DNA is TGTGCCAGCAGTTACAGGGGGACCCTACAACAGCCCCAGCATTTT. Protein product: CASSYRGTLQQPQHF. The chain has TRBV5-6 and TRBJ1-5; 8 bases are a match to TRBD1. Germline V lookup: CDR1 SGHDT, CDR2 YYEEEE. CDR3 length: 15 residues. J lost 7 bases, V lost 5 bases, and 11 bases had no gene match.

There are many counts of this clonotype. V is TRBV27 and J is TRBJ2-7; maybe TRBD2 (5 bases). The CDR3 has 13 amino acids. Germline CDR1 MNHEY, CDR2 SMNVEV (reference sequence). V lost 6 bases and J 4 bases, leaving 13 bases between the germline ends. This CDR3 reads CASSLGRRYEQYF. CDR3 coding DNA: TGTGCCAGCAGCCTGGGAAGGAGGTACGAGCAGTACTTC.

The chain employs TRBV7-2 and TRBJ2-4; D might be TRBD2 (6 bases). The CDR3 is 12 amino acids. CDR1 SGHTA and CDR2 FQGNSA come from the germline V gene. Trimming left V 10 bases short and J 3 bases short, with 10 bases between. The CDR3 sequence: CATGSIKNIQYF. CDR3 DNA sequence: TGTGCCACCGGGAGCATCAAAAACATTCAGTACTTC.

This clonotype was picked up a small number of times. The chain joins TRBV29-1 to TRBJ2-7; 7 bases are shared with TRBD2. There are 13 residues in the CDR3. The ends lost 3 bases at V and 3 bases at J; junction bases unmatched: 5. The V gene's germline CDR1 is SQVTM and CDR2 ANQGSEA. The CDR3 DNA follows: TGCAGCGTTGAGAACGGGGAGGGCTACGAGCAGTACTTC. The encoded protein is CSVENGEGYEQYF.

The chain combines TRBV28 with TRBJ1-4; D ambiguous. CDR1 MDHEN and CDR2 SYDVKM come from the germline V gene. The V and J ends lost 3 bases and 3 bases respectively, with 8 bases between them. CDR3 length: 14 residues. The CDR3 region is CASSLGFSNEKLFF. In DNA, the CDR3 is TGTGCCAGCAGTTTGGGCTTTTCTAATGAAAAACTGTTTTTT.

The chain couples TRBV20-1 to TRBJ1-5; the D is unclear. The germline gives CDR1 DFQATT, CDR2 SNEGSKA (reference sequence). V shed 1 base and J shed 6 bases, with 19 bases lying between them. The CDR3 runs 16 residues. Here the CDR3 DNA reads TGCAGTGCTAGAGCCCCCCCAGACCAAAGTGGTCAGCCCCAGCATTTT. Encoded protein: CSARAPPDQSGQPQHF.

This clonotype was picked up many times. This chain joins TRBV3-1 and TRBJ2-1, with 9 bases identical to TRBD2. Germline loops: CDR1 LGHDT, CDR2 YNNKEL (reference sequence). The V gene end was trimmed by 4 bases and the J gene end by 2 bases; junction bases not matched to a gene: 6. This CDR3 comprises 16 residues. The CDR3 DNA is TGTGCCAGCAGCCCAGCGGGAGGATTCACCTACAATGAGCAGTTCTTC. Translated: CASSPAGGFTYNEQFF.

This clonotype was detected many times. The chain carries TRBV29-1 and TRBJ2-1; 11 bases are shared with TRBD2. From germline, CDR1 is SQVTM and CDR2 ANQGSEA. The CDR3 extends over 13 amino acids. V lost 3 bases, J lost 5 bases, and 0 bases stayed unmatched. CDR3 loop: CSVDSGRDNEQFF. CDR3 nucleotide sequence: TGCAGCGTTGATAGCGGGAGGGACAATGAGCAGTTCTTC.

The sample holds a few counts of this clonotype. The CDR3 bases are TGCAGTGCTCTACTCGAGGGCACAGATACGCAGTATTTT. It specifies CSALLEGTDTQYF. This chain connects TRBV20-1 to TRBJ2-3; D is unresolved. The V end was cut by 5 bases, the J end by 1 base, with 10 bases between. Germline CDR1 reads DFQATT; CDR2 reads SNEGSKA (reference sequence). The CDR3 extends over 13 amino acids.

The chain employs TRBV27 and TRBJ2-7, with D perhaps TRBD2 (6 bases). Germline loops: CDR1 MNHEY, CDR2 SMNVEV (reference sequence). CDR3 length: 14 amino acids. V shed 1 base and J shed 5 bases, with 12 bases lying between them. As DNA, the CDR3 is TGTGCCAGCAGTTTATATGGCGGAGGGGACGAGCAGTACTTC. Protein product: CASSLYGGGDEQYF.

The V gene is TRBV5-3, the J gene TRBJ2-1, with D hard to call. TRBV5-3 is designated an ORF whose function remains uncertain. There are 12 residues in the CDR3. Trimming took 6 bases from V and 10 from J, leaving 14 bases between them. CDR3 bases: TGTGCCAGAAATCGACCCCCAAGGGAGCAGTTCTTC. This gives the protein CARNRPPREQFF.

The chain couples TRBV10-2 to TRBJ2-5; D is perhaps TRBD1 or TRBD2 (5 bases each). This CDR3 region has 14 residues. The germline V gene encodes CDR1 WSHSY and CDR2 SAAADI. V lost 7 bases and J 7 bases, leaving 19 bases between the germline ends. The CDR3 sequence: CASTLSRGGGTQYF. The DNA of the CDR3 is TGCGCCAGCACCCTCTCCCGAGGTGGGGGGACCCAGTACTTC.

This clonotype was seen more than once but under ten times. Here the CDR3 reads CSARFAGTGSTGELFF. CDR3 coding DNA: TGCAGTGCTAGATTTGCCGGGACAGGGAGCACCGGGGAGCTGTTTTTT. The chain links TRBV20-1 to TRBJ2-2, with 9 bases fitting TRBD1. Looked up from germline, CDR1 is DFQATT and CDR2 is SNEGSKA (reference sequence). CDR3 size: 16 residues. The ends lost 2 bases at V and 4 bases at J; junction bases unmatched: 8.

The V gene is TRBV2, the J gene TRBJ2-2; the D is unclear. Germline CDR1 is SNHLY and CDR2 is FYNNEI. V lost 7 bases and J lost 5, with 14 bases in between. The length of the CDR3 is 14 residues. CDR3 sequence (DNA): TGTGCCAGCATGGGCCTCGCTGGGACCGGGGAGCTGTTTTTT. This gives the protein CASMGLAGTGELFF. Drawing the rest from reference TRBV2 and TRBJ2-2, the complete variable domain is EPEVTQTPSHQVTQMGQEVILRCVPISNHLYFYWYRQILGQKVEFLVSFYNNEISEKSEIFDDQFSVERPDGSNFTLKIRSTKLEDSAMYFCASMGLAGTGELFFGEGSRLTVL.

This clonotype was observed a handful of times. This chain links TRBV5-1 with TRBJ2-4; no firm D call. Trimming left V 5 bases short and J 4 bases short, with 10 bases between. The CDR3 sequence is 13 residues long. The V gene's germline CDR1 is SGHRS and CDR2 YFSETQ. CDR3 DNA: TGCGCCAGCAGAGTAGCAGAAAAAAACATTCAGTACTTC. It specifies CASRVAEKNIQYF.

A remark on this clonotype: The junction differs from germline at one of its ends, possibly a read error. V usage is TRBV6-2 or TRBV6-3 and J usage is TRBJ2-3; TRBD1 matches 11 bases. The CDR3 sequence is 13 residues long. CDR1 is MNHEY and CDR2 is SVGEGT in the germline V gene. CDR3 DNA: TGTGCCAGCAGTCGACGGACAGGGGGCAACTGGGATTTT. Its protein product is CASSRRTGGNWDF.

The chain is built from TRBV4-3 and TRBJ2-3, with 7 bases lining up with TRBD2. V shed 0 bases and J 4 bases; nucleotides not matched to a gene: 10. Germline V gene data show CDR1 as LGHNA and CDR2 as YSLEER. The CDR3 runs 17 residues. CDR3 nucleotides: TGCGCCAGCAGCCAAGATCTCGGCGGGAGTGGCGCAGATACGCAGTATTTT. Translated: CASSQDLGGSGADTQYF.